Below, 9 T cell receptor beta chains from the same sample are listed, as sequenced in a study of blood T cell repertoires in COVID-19 (dated by TCRdb to the early 2020s). The library was built by means of the immunoSEQ multiplex PCR assay. The table was pulled from immuneACCESS by TCRdb, which kept in-frame rearrangements only. Such tables lose some clones; where checked, under half of the loss comes from unresolved V genes, and the rest has no known cause. The sample profile shows about 200,000 clones; approximately 87% of them were found once. Approximately 6% of the sample rests with the top ten. Sequenced: peripheral blood. The receptors were sampled from a man in his sixties who had recovered from COVID-19.

This sequence joins TRBV27 and TRBJ1-5; D possibly corresponds to TRBD1 (6 bases). Germline-derived CDR1 and CDR2 are MNHEY and SMNVEV (reference sequence). This CDR3 region has 16 residues. Trimming shortened V by 3 bases and J by 3 bases, and 15 bases separated the two germline ends. The CDR3 region is CASSLEKQGSNQPQHF. The CDR3 DNA follows: TGTGCCAGCAGTTTGGAAAAACAGGGTTCCAATCAGCCCCAGCATTTT.

This chain joins TRBV30 and TRBJ1-3, with TRBD1 as a possible D gene (5 bases). Germline lookup yields CDR1 GTSNPN and CDR2 SVGIG (reference sequence). V shed 5 bases and J shed 0 bases, with 11 bases lying between them. The CDR3 sequence is 14 residues long. In DNA, the CDR3 is TGTGCCTGGGACAGCCCGAGCTCTGGAAACACCATATATTTT. It yields the protein CAWDSPSSGNTIYF. Filled out from reference TRBV30 and TRBJ1-3, the complete variable domain reads SQTIHQWPATLVQPVGSPLSLECTVEGTSNPNLYWYRQAAGRGLQLLFYSVGIGQISSEVPQNLSASRPQDRQFILSSKKLLLSDSGFYLCAWDSPSSGNTIYFGEGSWLTVV.

The chain employs TRBV19 and TRBJ1-6, with 9 bases matching TRBD1. The V gene end was trimmed by 4 bases and the J gene end by 8 bases; junction bases not matched to a gene: 6. The CDR3 is 15 residues long. Germline lookup yields CDR1 LNHDA and CDR2 SQIVND (reference sequence). The CDR3 spells CASSTYRTGDSPLHF. The CDR3 nucleotides read TGTGCCAGTAGTACCTACCGGACAGGGGATTCACCCCTCCACTTT.

The chain employs TRBV19 and TRBJ2-7; 7 nucleotides agree with TRBD2. Trimming took 4 bases from V and 1 from J; bases not matched to a gene: 10. The length of the CDR3 is 16 residues. CDR1 and CDR2 from the germline V gene are LNHDA and SQIVND (reference sequence). CDR3 in amino acids: CASSTLSLGRSYEQYF. The CDR3 DNA follows: TGTGCCAGTAGTACGCTATCCCTCGGGAGGTCCTACGAGCAGTACTTC.

The chain links TRBV28 to TRBJ1-1; a possible D gene is TRBD1 (6 bases). V was cut by 6 bases and J by 4 bases, with 21 bases left in between. Germline-derived CDR1 and CDR2 are MDHEN and SYDVKM. CDR3 length: 16 amino acids. CDR3 DNA: TGTGCCAGCAGATTTACAGGGTCTCTGCTGAGCACTGAAGCTTTCTTT. This gives the protein CASRFTGSLLSTEAFF.

V gene TRBV29-1 combines with J gene TRBJ2-7; the D is unclear. V lost 4 bases, J lost 2 bases, and 9 bases lay in between. Per germline, CDR1 SQVTM and CDR2 ANQGSEA. This CDR3 region has 12 residues. CDR3 coding DNA: TGCAGCGTTGTAAGCCTAACCTACGAGCAGTACTTC. Its translation: CSVVSLTYEQYF.

The genes are TRBV12-1 and TRBJ2-7; the table's D call, TRBD2, was not checked against the DNA. TRBV12-1 is a pseudogene locus. This CDR3 has 15 residues. In DNA form, the CDR3 reads TGTGCCAGCAGCTTTAACGGGGGAGAACTCTACGAGCAGTACTTC. Translating it yields CASSFNGGELYEQYF.

The count of this clone is one. The CDR3 coding sequence is TGCGCCAGCAGCGCCGGGAAATCCTACGAGCAGTACTTC. Its protein is CASSAGKSYEQYF. J is TRBJ2-7 and V is TRBV5-1, with D possibly TRBD2 on 5 matching bases. The CDR3 runs 13 residues. Trimming stripped 4 bases from V and 1 base from J, with 9 bases between. Germline assignment: CDR1 SGHRS and CDR2 YFSETQ.

V is TRBV5-6 and J is TRBJ2-5; 11 bases are a match to TRBD2. This CDR3 has 16 amino acids. Germline V gene sequence: CDR1 SGHDT, CDR2 YYEEEE. The V segment lost 1 base and the J segment 5 bases; nucleotides outside the gene matches: 7. The CDR3: CASSLMASGGQETQYF. The CDR3 DNA is TGTGCCAGCAGCTTGATGGCTAGCGGGGGGCAGGAGACCCAGTACTTC. The variable domain in full, completed from reference TRBV5-6 and TRBJ2-5, reads DAGVTQSPTHLIKTRGQQVTLRCSPKSGHDTVSWYQQALGQGPQFIFQYYEEEERQRGNFPDRFSGHQFPNYSSELNVNALLLGDSALYLCASSLMASGGQETQYFGPGTRLLVL.